This paragraph reports one T cell receptor beta chain. This clone was found a few times. Its antigen is still unknown. No much larger clone exists at a distance of one base, and base qualities are not known. This sample is drawn from a study of cytomegalovirus exposure and HLA in healthy donors (dated by TCRdb to 2017 to 2019). Background for the entire study: In an earlier analysis of under 750 of the donors, 276 Gb of sequence data and 120 million or so unique TCR beta sequences from 150 million to 200 million T cells were reported. An early release covering around 630 HLA-typed donors comprised approximately 300 gigabases of sequencing data and roughly 86 million unique TCR sequences. Among the approximately 430 genotyped donors, roughly 80% belonged to the genetic ancestry cluster associated with self-reported Caucasian donors. The study aimed to test whether signatures of past pathogen exposure could be identified by cataloging public T cell receptors. The T cell repertoires of around 730 subjects were profiled by immunosequencing and related to cytomegalovirus serostatus. Along with the roughly 700-subject first cohort, a separate validation cohort of 120 different subjects was used. To predict cytomegalovirus infection status, the study brought together high-throughput TCR immunosequencing, statistical association of individual TCRs with disease status, and machine learning. A later analysis re-examined previously published TCR beta repertoires from just over 650 donors and added high-resolution HLA genotyping to investigate patterns of TCR occurrence. In the later analysis, no new phenotypic data were used to find candidate immune exposures; instead, reliance was placed on TCR beta sequences and their occurrence across donors. To decide whether each TCR beta V gene segment behaved as functional or pseudogenic, an earlier analysis of approximately 620 of the donors relied on high-throughput TCR beta sequencing. Donor age, sex, ethnicity and CMV serostatus were compiled alongside the repertoire data. Genome-wide SNP genotypes for about 65% of the 666 donors were used in a later genetic analysis, which treated that subset as a discovery cohort. Every discovery cohort repertoire had been produced on one sequencing platform. HLA typing included class I and class II loci at four-digit resolution. The number of typed donors differed by locus: about 629-630 for A, B, C, DRB1 and DQB1; approximately 520 for DQA1; about 600 for DPA1; and roughly 450 for DPB1. A handful of DR-DQ haplotypes were treated as single units for association and clustering because of strong linkage in the cohort. Among 350 to 400 genotyped donors of the cohort, an average of approximately 240,000 unique TCR beta nucleotide sequences were sequenced per donor, 15% to 20% of them non-productive.

What the study reported, not specific to this receptor: In a later analysis, most CMV-associated TCR beta chains were found to appear HLA-restricted, with HLA associations seemingly driven largely by CMV exposure. In both the original and validation cohorts, the classifier was reported to diagnose cytomegalovirus status with high specificity and sensitivity. A total of fewer than 200 TCR beta chains were listed by the study as associated with cytomegalovirus. In a later analysis, HLA-associated TCR beta chains showed more clonal expansion and lower generation probabilities than non-associated chains that were equally common. According to a later analysis, parvovirus B19, influenza, CMV and Epstein-Barr virus appeared linked to several top co-occurrence clusters. Correlated functional status among segregating V segments might be attributable to linkage disequilibrium, but an unknown experimental factor could not be ruled out. A cluster of highly shared sequence variants was judged likely to be a technical artifact of the sequencing pipeline. In a later analysis, around 17,000 TCR beta sequences were associated with specific HLA alleles at a false discovery rate of 0.05. In a later genetic analysis, a missense DCLRE1C variant was associated with V-gene and J-gene trimming of TCR beta chains, and the association was replicated in an independent cohort. Because HLA typing was unavailable for some donors at each locus, only the typed subset was used in association tests. A further reported finding was that TCR beta sequences accurately predicted the HLA-A and HLA-B alleles for most subjects in the first cohort. A later genetic analysis reported fewer N-insertions in productive TCRs among donors in an Asian-associated ancestry cluster than the approximately 700-donor mean. In a later analysis, the rate of TCR association differed among HLA loci, with DRB1 alleles having the most associated TCRs and HLA-C alleles having the fewest. Assigning TCR associations to individual alleles was difficult when HLA alleles, especially DR and DQ, strongly co-occurred. Roughly uniform sequencing depth across donors was assumed in presence/absence analyses, although this assumption may not hold. Immune exposure information for the cohort was limited to CMV serostatus. According to the authors, the approach could potentially be generalized to other disease states and immunological phenotypes. The 87-base-pair reads could not distinguish some IMGT-functional V segments, including TRBV6-2 and TRBV6-3, so those segments were excluded. Across donors, most TCR sequences were observed very rarely, whereas some public TCRs were present in many individuals. In an earlier analysis of over 550 of the donors, most TCR beta V segments were observed in productive rearrangements about 87% or about 30% of the time, broadly matching IMGT annotations. Approximately 18 rarely observed V segments, including chromosome 9 orphons, were excluded from the earlier analysis of a few hundred of the donors because counts were too low. This cohort had only TCR beta chains sequenced, and the lack of alpha or paired-chain data limited which features could be detected. Three of the identified cytomegalovirus-associated TCR beta chains were confirmed in vitro to be specific for cytomegalovirus antigens.

The germline V gene supplies CDR1 SGDLS and CDR2 YYNGEE. From cysteine to phenylalanine, the CDR3 is 12 amino acids long. Only CDR3 DNA is held: 36 bases, read in frame from base 1. Trimming at the junction amounts to 3 bases on V and 2 bases on J, and the germline ends lie 6 bases apart. Receptor libraries were prepared by the immunoSEQ multiplex PCR assay. The multiplex PCR relied on a mix of 60 forward primers for TCR Vbeta segments and 13 reverse primers for TCR Jbeta segments. Amplification of the CDR3 region of rearranged TCR beta genes was performed with a multiplex PCR assay on genomic DNA. Amplified TCR beta libraries were sequenced as 87-base-pair reads on the Illumina HiSeq System. Turning to the authors' computational methods: Across the 670 or so repertoires, a later analysis counted tens of millions of unique TCR beta chains, roughly 11 million of which were shared by at least two donors. Raw reads were error-corrected and collapsed into unique sequences by a nearest-neighbor algorithm in which closely related sequences were merged to remove PCR and sequencing errors. To assign V, D and J gene segments, CDR3 sequences were aligned to IMGT reference sequences. For a sequence to be retained, a match of at least six nucleotides to both a V gene segment and a J gene segment was required. Rearrangements were classified as productive when the CDR3 lacked stop codons and remained in frame with V and J, and all other rearrangements were classified as non-productive. CDR3 was defined according to IMGT convention as the region running from the second conserved V-encoded cysteine to the conserved J-encoded phenylalanine. The earlier analysis of approximately 500 of the donors excluded sequences that lacked an unambiguous match to a single V gene segment. An earlier analysis of around 600 of the donors classified V segments as functional when productive rearrangements were above 56.7% and as segregating when the standard deviation between donors was above 5%. A statistical classification framework was built to diagnose cytomegalovirus status from the catalog of TCR beta chain sequences. A later analysis assigned V and J genes by comparing TCR nucleotide sequences with IMGT/GENE-DB human TR gene sequences. A later analysis assigned CDR3 sequences and most-parsimonious VDJ recombination scenarios with the TCRdist pipeline. In a later analysis, each TCR beta chain was defined by its CDR3 amino acid sequence together with its V-gene family, and reads without a unique V-gene family were excluded. To address suspected cross-contamination and a sequencing artifact, a later analysis removed under 600 highly shared, low-generation-probability nucleotide sequences. A later analysis calculated a clonal expansion index for each public chain from normalized within-repertoire ranks of inferred template counts. A later analysis computed generation probabilities with a VDJ recombination model fitted to out-of-frame rearrangements, and checked the results against IGoR. Hypergeometric tests were used in a later analysis to score TCR-TCR, TCR-HLA and TCR-CMV co-occurrence, with a repertoire-size bias correction applied to the TCR pairs. A later analysis estimated false discovery rates by permuting HLA or CMV assignments 20 times. In a later analysis, co-occurring TCRs were grouped using DBSCAN, with TCRdist sequence similarity added in when clustering inside HLA-allele-positive subsets. Repertoires with fewer than 30,000 or more than 120,000 public chains, plus five repertoires with anomalous nucleotide sharing, were excluded from co-occurrence clustering. TCRdb carries this immuneACCESS record with in-frame sequences only. Its versions omit some clonotypes, under half of them owing to an unresolved V gene in the studies checked, with the rest unexplained. The V and J calls and clone size were taken over from that table, and D and trimming were inferred from the DNA. The sample profile shows around 110,000 clones; around 81% of them were found once. Clones ranked in the top ten supply around 4% of the sample.

In total, just over 650 healthy bone marrow donors made up the cohort. Cohort members were all nominally healthy when sampled, although unrecorded immune exposures were likely present. The donor was CMV seronegative and was included in the group of about 400 seronegative cohort members. Each donor provided a peripheral blood sample, and peripheral blood mononuclear cells were used for TCR beta sequencing. Genomic DNA extraction from the blood cell samples was performed with the Qiagen DNeasy Blood Extraction Kit. This clonotype was sampled from a woman aged 25 to 39 in good health and CMV-seronegative. The rearrangement joined TRBV9 to TRBJ2-7; TRBD1 is a weak D gene call, 5 bases matching. Sequenced sample: PBMCs. This receptor has the CDR3 CASSGQTYEQYF. The DNA sequence is given as TGTGCCAGCAGCGGACAGACCTACGAGCAGTACTTC.